These 32 T cell receptor beta chains were all obtained from the same sample, sequenced in a study of post-analysis software for immune sequencing data. Regarding the study as a whole: Relative to controls, patients had 5 or 6 TRBV segments at higher frequency, with TRBV5-6, TRBV5-1 and TRBV20-1 among these.

Their antigens are not known. Researchers reported that TCR beta cDNA libraries carried unique molecular identifiers. TCRdb ran MiXCR on the PCR reads and lists one entry per CDR3 protein. The sample consists of some 700,000 distinct CDR3 sequences, over 45% of them appearing once. Specimen: blood. The receptor set was obtained from a girl aged 2 to 10 with multiple sclerosis.

Concerning this clonotype itself: The germline gene is not matched at one end of the junction; a read error may be the cause. The chain links TRBV7-2 to TRBJ2-7; TRBD1 agrees at 7 bases. Germline assignment: CDR1 SGHTA and CDR2 FQGNSA. The length of the CDR3 is 13 residues. The CDR3 spells CASNLVGGNEQYF. The CDR3 DNA follows: TGTGCCAGCAACTTAGTAGGGGGCAACGAGCAGTACTTC.

The chain combines TRBV7-9 with TRBJ2-1; 9 positions match TRBD2. Germline V gene sequence: CDR1 SEHNR, CDR2 FQNEAQ (reference sequence). Trimming at V came to 5 bases and at J to 0 bases, leaving 8 bases not matched to a gene. The CDR3 runs 17 residues. The CDR3 region has the DNA TGTGCCAGCAGCCAGGCCCTAGCGGGAAGCTCCTACAATGAGCAGTTCTTC. Protein sequence: CASSQALAGSSYNEQFF. The full variable domain, with the rest looked up from reference TRBV7-9 and TRBJ2-1, is DTGVSQNPRHKITKRGQNVTFRCDPISEHNRLYWYRQTLGQGPEFLTYFQNEAQLEKSRLLSDRFSAERPKGSFSTLEIQRTEQGDSAMYLCASSQALAGSSYNEQFFGPGTRLTVL.

This chain joins TRBV20-1 and TRBJ2-1; maybe TRBD2 (5 bases). This CDR3 has 14 residues. Trimming cost V 3 bases and J 1 base, with 10 bases left between them. From germline, CDR1 is DFQATT and CDR2 SNEGSKA (reference sequence). The CDR3 loop reads CSARSSWSYNEQFF. The CDR3 region has the DNA TGCAGTGCTAGGTCTAGCTGGTCCTACAATGAGCAGTTCTTC.

The chain combines TRBV12-3 or TRBV12-4 with TRBJ2-5; 9 nucleotides agree with TRBD2. The DNA end favors TRBJ2-7, so the J call may be wrong. The CDR3 consists of 12 residues. CDR3 in DNA: TGTGCCAGCAACTTAGCGGGAGTCGAGCAGTACTTC. Protein sequence: CASNLAGVEQYF.

The rearrangement uses TRBV7-9 and TRBJ1-6; D is ambiguous. The length of the CDR3 is 15 residues. CDR1 is SEHNR, CDR2 FQNEAQ, per germline (reference sequence). V was cut by 5 bases and J by 7 bases, with 15 bases left in between. The CDR3 nucleotides are TGTGCCAGCAGCCCCCCATTTGGCGGAAATTCACCCCTCCACTTT. Translated, it gives CASSPPFGGNSPLHF.

The chain is built from TRBV11-2 and TRBJ2-4; D possibly corresponds to TRBD2 (6 bases). The CDR3 is 14 residues long. V was pared by 5 bases and J by 6 bases, with 14 bases between. Germline V gene lookup returns CDR1 SGHAT and CDR2 FQNNGV. CDR3 nucleotides: TGTGCCAGCAGCCCGGGGACTGGATCAAACATTCAGTACTTC. Encoded protein: CASSPGTGSNIQYF.

In its sample, this clonotype was seen a few times. V gene TRBV12-3 or TRBV12-4 combines with J gene TRBJ1-2, with TRBD1 as a possible D gene (6 bases). CDR3 length: 15 amino acids. The germline V and J ends were trimmed by 4 bases and 0 bases, with 12 bases remaining between them. CDR3 residues: CASSYPAGANYGYTF. CDR3 nucleotide sequence: TGTGCCAGCAGTTACCCCGCAGGGGCTAACTATGGCTACACCTTC.

This clonotype was seen only a few times. The V call is TRBV5-5, the J call TRBJ2-1, with TRBD2 identical over 12 bases. Germline assignment: CDR1 SGHKS and CDR2 YYEKEE (reference sequence). This CDR3 comprises 16 residues. The ends lost 1 base at V and 4 bases at J; junction bases unmatched: 3. CDR3: CASSLRTSGVYNEQFF. CDR3 sequence (DNA): TGTGCCAGCAGCTTGCGGACTAGCGGGGTTTACAATGAGCAGTTCTTC.

This chain uses TRBV20-1 with TRBJ2-1; the match to TRBD2 covers 7 bases. Germline CDR1 is DFQATT and CDR2 is SNEGSKA (reference sequence). V lost 3 bases, J lost 8 bases, and 7 bases stayed unmatched. The CDR3 consists of 13 residues. CDR3 sequence (DNA): TGCAGTGCTAGCGACGGGAGGAAGGATGAGCAGTTCTTC. Translating gives CSASDGRKDEQFF.

CDR3 residues: CASSSSLDDYGYTF. The CDR3 bases are TGTGCCAGCAGCTCAAGCCTGGATGACTATGGCTACACCTTC. The chain recombines TRBV7-2 with TRBJ1-2; the D is unclear. Trimming stripped 4 bases from V and 3 bases from J, with 12 bases between. The length of the CDR3 is 14 residues. Germline loops: CDR1 SGHTA, CDR2 FQGNSA.

The J gene is TRBJ2-1, the V gene TRBV7-8; a possible D gene is TRBD2 (5 bases). In germline, CDR1 is SGHVS, CDR2 FQNEAQ. The CDR3 totals 11 residues. The V and J ends lost 5 bases and 13 bases respectively, with 12 bases between them. CDR3: CASSTERYQFF. The CDR3 nucleotides are TGTGCCAGCAGCACCGAGCGGTACCAGTTCTTC. The full variable domain, its missing parts supplied by reference TRBV7-8 and TRBJ2-1, is GAGVSQSPRYKVAKRGQDVALRCDPISGHVSLFWYQQALGQGPEFLTYFQNEAQLDKSGLPSDRFFAERPEGSVSTLKIQRTQQEDSAVYLCASSTERYQFFGPGTRLTVL.

This chain links TRBV12-3 or TRBV12-4 with TRBJ1-2, with unresolved D. V shed 4 bases and J shed 8 bases, with 20 bases lying between them. The CDR3 runs to 15 residues. CDR3 nucleotides: TGTGCCAGCAGTTCTCCTTTAAACAACCCCATAGGCTACACCTTC. This codes for CASSSPLNNPIGYTF.

This sequence joins TRBV7-2 and TRBJ1-1; D is undetermined. Between the trimmed V and J ends, which lost 5 bases and 0 bases, there was a span of 19 bases. The CDR3 covers 17 residues. Germline V gives CDR1 SGHTA, CDR2 FQGNSA. This CDR3 is CASSVRPGILMNTEAFF. As DNA, the CDR3 is TGTGCCAGCAGCGTAAGGCCCGGGATTCTCATGAACACTGAAGCTTTCTTT.

This clonotype was seen a few times. V gene TRBV10-3 combines with J gene TRBJ2-1, with TRBD2 as a possible D gene (5 bases). CDR3 length: 13 amino acids. Per the germline V gene, CDR1 is ENHRY and CDR2 is SYGVKD. Trimming stripped 3 bases from V and 9 bases from J, with 12 bases between. CDR3 protein: CAISDPSGSEQFF. Here the CDR3 DNA reads TGTGCCATCAGTGACCCTAGTGGGAGTGAGCAGTTCTTC.

The chain links TRBV20-1 to TRBJ2-7; 9 bases fit TRBD1. CDR3 length: 14 amino acids. V lost 5 bases, J lost 3 bases, and 8 bases stayed unmatched. Germline CDR1 is DFQATT and CDR2 is SNEGSKA (reference sequence). DNA for the CDR3: TGCAGTGCTGGGAGGGACAGGGAGCACTACGAGCAGTACTTC. Its protein product is CSAGRDREHYEQYF.

The chain carries TRBV7-9 and TRBJ1-2; D not certain. CDR1 and CDR2 from the germline V gene are SEHNR and FQNEAQ (reference sequence). The CDR3 runs to 16 residues. The V and J ends lost 4 bases and 4 bases respectively, with 19 bases between them. In nucleotides, the CDR3 is TGTGCCAGCAGCTCGGGCGGATCGGGCGAAAGCTATGGCTACACCTTC. Protein: CASSSGGSGESYGYTF.

This clonotype has only a few counts. This rearrangement joins TRBV29-1 to TRBJ2-3; TRBD1 might be the D (6 bases). The V gene lost 8 bases and the J gene lost 4 bases, with 19 bases spanning the gap. The germline V gene encodes CDR1 SQVTM and CDR2 ANQGSEA. The CDR3 runs 14 residues. The CDR3 here is CSIIQGPAADTQYF. The DNA for the CDR3 is TGCAGCATTATACAGGGACCGGCGGCAGATACGCAGTATTTT.

The chain joins TRBV29-1 to TRBJ2-7; a weak D match, TRBD2 (5 bases). Germline CDR1 and CDR2: SQVTM and ANQGSEA. The CDR3 runs 13 residues. V lost 1 base to trimming and J lost 7 bases, with 14 bases between them. In DNA form, the CDR3 reads TGCAGCGTTGAAGCGGACGCACCGGGGGAGCAGTACTTC. It specifies CSVEADAPGEQYF.

The chain is built from TRBV15 and TRBJ1-5; possible D gene TRBD1, 6 bases. Germline CDR1 and CDR2: LNHNV and YYDKDF (reference sequence). Trimming removed 6 bases at V and 2 bases at J, with 11 bases between. This CDR3 is built from 14 residues. The CDR3 reads CATSPGARNQPQHF. The CDR3 bases are TGTGCCACCAGTCCAGGGGCGCGCAATCAGCCCCAGCATTTT.

The rearrangement links TRBV9 to TRBJ2-7; tentatively, D is TRBD2 (5 bases). The CDR3 sequence is 16 residues long. Per germline, CDR1 SGDLS and CDR2 YYNGEE. The germline V and J ends were trimmed by 4 bases and 2 bases, with 19 bases remaining between them. The CDR3 loop reads CASSPEGYGDPYEQYF. CDR3 nucleotide sequence: TGTGCCAGCAGCCCAGAGGGCTACGGGGATCCCTACGAGCAGTACTTC.

The chain carries TRBV7-9 and TRBJ1-2, with D possibly matching TRBD1 (6 bases). Germline V gene lookup returns CDR1 SEHNR and CDR2 FQNEAQ (reference sequence). The CDR3 sequence is 16 residues long. V gave up 3 bases and J gave up 5 bases, with 19 bases separating them. As DNA, the CDR3 is TGTGCCAGCAGCTTGACGTCAACAGGGAACCCTTATGGCTACACCTTC. It yields the protein CASSLTSTGNPYGYTF.

The chain has TRBV5-1 and TRBJ2-1; D call uncertain. Trimming shortened V by 0 bases and J by 5 bases, and 15 bases separated the two germline ends. Germline CDR1 reads SGHRS; CDR2 reads YFSETQ. The CDR3 consists of 16 residues. The chain's CDR3 is CASSLEVVALDNEQFF. CDR3 in DNA: TGCGCCAGCAGCTTGGAGGTGGTGGCATTAGACAATGAGCAGTTCTTC.

The rearrangement joins TRBV5-1 to TRBJ2-1, with D possibly being TRBD2 (6 bases). The V end lost 2 bases, the J end lost 0 bases, and 15 bases lay between the germline ends. The V gene's germline CDR1 is SGHRS and CDR2 YFSETQ. The CDR3 spans 17 residues. As DNA, the CDR3 is TGCGCCAGCAGCTTCTCCCCCGGGACTCACTCCTACAATGAGCAGTTCTTC. It yields the protein CASSFSPGTHSYNEQFF.

The V and J genes are TRBV10-2 and TRBJ2-2; 9 bases line up with TRBD1. V dropped 0 bases and J dropped 6; count of bases not matched to a gene: 14. Germline V gene data show CDR1 as WSHSY and CDR2 as SAAADI. The CDR3 length is 19 residues. CDR3 protein: CASSESRTGVRFLPGELFF. DNA of the CDR3: TGCGCCAGCAGTGAGTCGAGGACAGGGGTTCGGTTCCTCCCCGGGGAGCTGTTTTTT.

This chain connects TRBV6-6 to TRBJ2-3; no clear D. Deletions cut 0 bases from V and 9 bases from J, with 10 bases between. This CDR3 is 13 amino acids long. Germline lookup yields CDR1 MNHNY and CDR2 SVGAGI (reference sequence). This chain's CDR3 is CASSYSLSRTQYF. DNA for the CDR3: TGTGCCAGCAGTTACTCTCTCAGCAGGACGCAGTATTTT.

The chain links TRBV12-3 or TRBV12-4 to TRBJ2-3, with D uncertain. The length of the CDR3 is 12 residues. V lost 8 bases to trimming and J lost 0 bases, with 6 bases between them. CDR3 DNA: TGTGCCAGCTGCCATAGCACAGATACGCAGTATTTT. Amino acids: CASCHSTDTQYF.

This clonotype was detected once. This chain links TRBV20-1 with TRBJ2-1; D possibly matches TRBD1 or TRBD2 (5 bases each). The V gene lost 2 bases and the J gene lost 2 bases, with 13 bases spanning the gap. Germline CDR1 reads DFQATT; CDR2 reads SNEGSKA (reference sequence). The CDR3 covers 15 residues. CDR3 sequence: CSARRGVTPYNEQFF. CDR3 nucleotides: TGCAGTGCTAGAAGAGGGGTTACCCCCTACAATGAGCAGTTCTTC.

The J gene is TRBJ2-5, the V gene TRBV21-1; the table calls TRBD1, which could not be checked here. The J call may be in error: the DNA end matches TRBJ2-7 better. TRBV21-1 is marked as a pseudogene. The CDR3 extends over 15 amino acids. The CDR3 protein is CASSKDPGHPYEQYF. In DNA, the CDR3 is TGTGCCAGCAGCAAAGATCCAGGACATCCTTACGAGCAGTACTTC.

This clonotype has just a few counts. The V gene is TRBV7-9, the J gene TRBJ1-1; D not certain. The CDR3 length is 12 residues. With 3 bases removed from V and 3 bases from J, the gap between germline ends came to 5 bases. The germline V gene has CDR1 SEHNR and CDR2 FQNEAQ (reference sequence). The CDR3 here is CASSFGHTEAFF. CDR3 DNA: TGTGCCAGCAGCTTTGGACACACTGAAGCTTTCTTT.

This chain uses TRBV7-8 with TRBJ2-3; 8 bases fit TRBD2. Germline-derived CDR1 and CDR2 are SGHVS and FQNEAQ. This CDR3 comprises 18 residues. The ends lost 5 bases at V and 0 bases at J; junction bases unmatched: 13. CDR3 in amino acids: CASSLRWWREESTDTQYF. The CDR3 DNA follows: TGTGCCAGCAGCCTCCGTTGGTGGCGGGAGGAGAGCACAGATACGCAGTATTTT.

J is TRBJ2-3 and V is TRBV5-5, with TRBD1 identical over 9 bases. The CDR3 has 15 amino acids. V lost 4 bases and J lost 4; bases outside the gene matches: 7. Germline values: CDR1 SGHKS, CDR2 YYEKEE (reference sequence). DNA of the CDR3: TGTGCCAGCAGCCTTCCGGGACAGGGACCAGATACGCAGTATTTT. Encoded protein: CASSLPGQGPDTQYF. Complete variable domain (other parts from reference TRBV5-5 and TRBJ2-3): DAGVTQSPTHLIKTRGQQVTLRCSPISGHKSVSWYQQVLGQGPQFIFQYYEKEERGRGNFPDRFSARQFPNYSSELNVNALLLGDSALYLCASSLPGQGPDTQYFGPGTRLTVL.

V and J are TRBV28 and TRBJ2-6; D remains unclear. The germline gives CDR1 MDHEN, CDR2 SYDVKM. Trimming removed 3 bases from V and 0 bases from J, with 9 bases in between. The CDR3 runs 16 residues. CDR3 region: CASSFPGNSGANVLTF. For the CDR3, the DNA is TGTGCCAGCAGTTTCCCAGGAAACTCTGGGGCCAACGTCCTGACTTTC.